Below, 9 T cell receptor beta chains from the same sample are listed, as sequenced in a study of CD8 T cells in ankylosing spondylitis. Antigens for these TCRs are unknown. MiXCR was run by TCRdb on the 5' RACE reads, yielding one entry per CDR3 protein. Among over 200,000 distinct CDR3 sequences, 18% were seen once, and the ten largest hold under 45%. Study-wide results and caveats: Made up of about eight highly homologous variants, a TCR beta motif appeared characteristic of ankylosing spondylitis blood.

The sequenced material came from blood, either unsorted or a sorted T cell fraction (not recorded which). These receptors were collected from a male donor with ankylosing spondylitis.

This clonotype was counted many times. J is TRBJ2-3 and V is TRBV12-3 or TRBV12-4, with D tentatively TRBD2 (7 bases). CDR3 length: 14 amino acids. V lost 6 bases and J 3 bases, leaving 13 bases between the germline ends. CDR3 residues: CASRGGTSTDTQYF. Here the CDR3 DNA reads TGTGCCAGCAGGGGGGGGACAAGTACAGATACGCAGTATTTT.

This clonotype showed up many times. The rearrangement joins TRBV5-1 to TRBJ2-7; 11 bases agree with TRBD2. The CDR3 has 14 residues. Looked up from germline, CDR1 is SGHRS and CDR2 is YFSETQ. V gave up 2 bases and J gave up 3 bases; unmatched junction bases: 1. This chain's CDR3 is CASSFGTSGYEQYF. The CDR3 nucleotides are TGCGCCAGCAGCTTCGGGACTAGCGGCTACGAGCAGTACTTC.

The gene calls are TRBV7-9 and TRBJ2-1; unclear D gene. Germline loops: CDR1 SEHNR, CDR2 FQNEAQ (reference sequence). V was trimmed by 1 base and J by 2 bases, leaving 6 bases between them. This CDR3 contains 14 residues. CDR3: CASSLVTAYNEQFF. The CDR3 region has the DNA TGTGCCAGCAGCTTAGTCACTGCCTACAATGAGCAGTTCTTC.

The chain uses TRBV5-1 and TRBJ2-5; D may be TRBD1 (6 bases). CDR1 SGHRS and CDR2 YFSETQ come from the germline V gene. CDR3 length: 17 amino acids. The V and J ends lost 6 bases and 0 bases respectively, with 21 bases between them. The CDR3 DNA reads as TGCGCCAGCACACTCCAGGGGACCAGTACCTACCAAGAGACCCAGTACTTC. It codes for CASTLQGTSTYQETQYF.

This clonotype was counted between two and nine times. CDR3 sequence reads: CASSPKSGRLDNEQFF. CDR3 sequence (DNA): TGTGCCAGCAGCCCTAAGAGCGGGAGGTTGGACAATGAGCAGTTCTTC. The chain carries TRBV14 and TRBJ2-1, with TRBD2 matching 9 bases. V was pared by 4 bases and J by 5 bases, with 9 bases of the junction left unmatched. This CDR3 contains 16 residues. The V gene's germline CDR1 is SGHDN and CDR2 FVKESK.

This clonotype was detected a few times. This chain's CDR3 is CASSKARLIAGPSTYGYTF. CDR3 nucleotide sequence: TGTGCCAGCAGCAAAGCGCGACTGATTGCAGGGCCCTCTACCTATGGCTACACCTTC. This chain uses TRBV21-1 with TRBJ1-2. TRBV21-1 is designated a pseudogene. CDR3 length: 19 residues.

CDR3 protein: CASSLGGTGNGEKLFF. CDR3 DNA sequence: TGTGCCAGCAGCTTAGGGGGGACAGGGAATGGCGAAAAACTGTTTTTT. V usage is TRBV7-8 and J usage is TRBJ1-4; 9 nucleotides line up with TRBD1. The length of the CDR3 is 16 residues. Germline-derived CDR1 and CDR2 are SGHVS and FQNEAQ. V dropped 1 base and J dropped 8; count of bases not matched to a gene: 8.

In this sample, this clonotype turned up a few times. This chain uses TRBV24-1 with TRBJ2-2; 13 bases match TRBD2. V shed 6 bases, J shed 6 bases, and the junction held 6 bases outside the gene matches. Looked up from germline, CDR1 is KGHDR and CDR2 is SFDVKD. This CDR3 is 16 amino acids long. This CDR3 reads CATSTPGLAGSGELFF. The CDR3 DNA sequence: TGTGCCACCAGTACCCCGGGACTAGCGGGATCCGGGGAGCTGTTTTTT.

This clonotype was seen a handful of times. Here the CDR3 reads CASSEVGTGGLDYGYTF. CDR3 nucleotide sequence: TGTGCCAGCAGTGAAGTTGGGACAGGGGGCTTGGACTATGGCTACACCTTC. The J gene is TRBJ1-2, the V gene TRBV2; 12 bases agree with TRBD1. The V gene end was trimmed by 1 base and the J gene end by 3 bases; junction bases not matched to a gene: 6. From germline, CDR1 is SNHLY and CDR2 FYNNEI. The CDR3 is 17 amino acids.